This record covers a single T cell receptor beta chain. Germline lookup yields CDR1 DFQATT and CDR2 SNEGSKA (reference sequence). V lost 6 bases to trimming and J lost 6 bases, with 11 bases between them. CDR3 size: 11 residues. Clones were read by immunoSEQ multiplex PCR, and TCRdb kept only the in-frame ones, dropping some. The sample holds roughly 27,000 clones, around 89% seen once. This sample stems from a study of blood T cell repertoires in COVID-19. This TCR came from a man in his sixties with acute or convalescent COVID-19. The chain carries TRBV20-1 and TRBJ1-2; no clear D gene. Sequencing used peripheral blood. CDR3 residues: CSATDTNGYTF. CDR3 nucleotide sequence: TGCAGTGCAACTGACACAAATGGCTACACCTTC.